The clone carrying this T cell receptor (beta chain) was observed a single time. This may be a read error: a much more frequent sequence differs by one nucleotide. Time point of the sample: newly diagnosed GD, antithyroid drugs for less than 3 months. PBMC-derived RNA was used for the TCR library. TCR beta libraries were built with iRepertoire HTBI primers and Arm-PCR of CDR3 regions. TCRdb passed the multiplex PCR reads through MiXCR, listing each CDR3 protein once. The repertoire has 200,000 to 250,000 distinct CDR3 sequences, around 20% of them found once; the top ten carry approximately 15%. The data originate from a study of regulatory T cells in long-lasting Graves disease. The specimen was peripheral blood mononuclear cells (PBMCs), collected at new diagnosis, from a patient treated with antithyroid drugs. This clonotype originated in a female donor with Graves disease.

The CDR3 is CASSITGTDYEQFF. CDR3 DNA sequence: TGTGCCAGTAGTATCACCGGGACAGACTACGAGCAGTTCTTC. The chain carries TRBV19 and TRBJ2-1; 7 positions agree with TRBD1. The CDR3 extends over 14 amino acids. CDR1 and CDR2 (germline): LNHDA, SQIVND (reference sequence). The ends lost 3 bases at V and 10 bases at J; junction bases unmatched: 9.